This entry lists 4 T cell receptor beta chains sequenced from one sample in a study of T cells in Graves' hyperthyroidism and ophthalmopathy. RNA transcripts provided the source from which TCR beta CDR3 regions were amplified. The HTBI primer set served for first-round RT-PCR of the TCR CDR3. TCRdb re-called the multiplex PCR reads through MiXCR, storing one row per CDR3 protein. The sample lists about 510,000 distinct CDR3 sequences, about 45% seen once, with 35% to 50% in the top ten. Sequencing was done on a sample of peripheral blood or thyroid tissue (not recorded which). The receptors stem from an adult woman with Graves' disease, either hyperthyroidism or ophthalmopathy (not recorded which).

This clonotype has a count of ten or more. The V call is TRBV7-9, the J call TRBJ2-7; 8 bases fit TRBD1. Trimming at V came to 4 bases and at J to 6 bases, leaving 8 bases not matched to a gene. Germline CDR1 SEHNR, CDR2 FQNEAQ (reference sequence). The CDR3 is made up of 14 amino acids. CDR3 sequence: CASSSDRVRLEQYF. The CDR3 DNA sequence: TGTGCCAGCAGCTCGGACAGGGTACGGCTCGAGCAGTACTTC. Looking up the rest from reference TRBV7-9 and TRBJ2-7 gives the full variable domain: DTGVSQNPRHKITKRGQNVTFRCDPISEHNRLYWYRQTLGQGPEFLTYFQNEAQLEKSRLLSDRFSAERPKGSFSTLEIQRTEQGDSAMYLCASSSDRVRLEQYFGPGTRLTVT.

The V call is TRBV20-1, the J call TRBJ1-5; TRBD1 matches at 7 bases. The CDR3 sequence is 16 residues long. Germline assignment: CDR1 DFQATT and CDR2 SNEGSKA (reference sequence). The V segment lost 4 bases and the J segment 9 bases; nucleotides outside the gene matches: 18. The CDR3 loop reads CSANPAGTVPNGPQHF. As DNA, the CDR3 is TGCAGTGCTAACCCAGCTGGGACAGTTCCGAATGGGCCCCAGCATTTT.

The J gene is TRBJ1-2, the V gene TRBV19; D might be TRBD1 (6 bases). The CDR3 length is 14 residues. V lost 7 bases and J lost 3, with 15 bases in between. Germline CDR1 reads LNHDA; CDR2 reads SQIVND (reference sequence). The CDR3 reads CASTPRAGDYGYTF. DNA for the CDR3: TGTGCCAGTACCCCGAGGGCAGGGGACTATGGCTACACCTTC.

This clonotype showed up many times. V is TRBV19 and J is TRBJ1-4; D might be TRBD1 (6 bases). Germline-derived CDR1 and CDR2 are LNHDA and SQIVND (reference sequence). The CDR3 is 14 residues long. V shed 7 bases and J shed 6 bases, with 15 bases lying between them. CDR3 protein: CASTMRGSDEKLFF. CDR3 bases: TGTGCCAGTACCATGAGGGGGTCGGATGAAAAACTGTTTTTT.